This section outlines one TCR beta chain sequence together with its context. Its antigen is not known. The CDR3 spans 15 residues. Trimming cost V 3 bases and J 8 bases, with 19 bases left between them. Germline V CDR1 and CDR2: SGHTA, FQGNSA. The sample belongs to a study of T cells in Graves' hyperthyroidism and ophthalmopathy. Findings and limits, study-wide: Blood also showed most of the thyroid clonotypes that were expanded above 0.001.

For Graves' hyperthyroidism to be stable, ophthalmopathy could not progress within 18 months. The PBMCs studied were ones that came from about 9.9 ml fresh peripheral blood. RNA transcripts were the template for amplifying TCR beta CDR3 regions. Researchers ran a first-round RT-PCR on the TCR CDR3 using the HTBI primer set. Each CDR3 protein gets one entry after TCRdb re-called the multiplex PCR reads with MiXCR. This table holds approximately 630,000 distinct CDR3 sequences, 15% to 20% found once. The clonotype originates from a woman between 25 and 40 years old with Graves' hyperthyroidism. This chain links TRBV7-2 with TRBJ1-1; a possible D gene is TRBD1 (6 bases). Material for sequencing was blood. The CDR3 loop is CASSLGRQATLEAFF. As DNA, the CDR3 is TGTGCCAGCAGCTTGGGGCGACAGGCCACCCTGGAAGCTTTCTTT. The variable domain in full, completed from reference TRBV7-2 and TRBJ1-1, reads GAGVSQSPSNKVTEKGKDVELRCDPISGHTALYWYRQSLGQGLEFLIYFQGNSAPDKSGLPSDRFSAERTGGSVSTLTIQRTQQEDSAVYLCASSLGRQATLEAFFGQGTRLTVV.